Listed here are 18 T cell receptor beta chains from one sample, sequenced in a study of blood T cell repertoires in COVID-19. The method was immunoSEQ multiplex PCR; TCRdb's version includes in-frame clones alone and lacks a portion of them. The profile shows 200,000 to 300,000 clones, about four fifths of them singletons. The sample consisted of peripheral blood. The source of these receptors is a man at least 80 years old with acute or convalescent COVID-19.

This clone came up a few times. The gene calls are TRBV19 and TRBJ1-2; weak D call: TRBD1 (6 bases). The CDR3 loop spans 11 amino acids. Per the germline V gene, CDR1 is LNHDA and CDR2 is SQIVND (reference sequence). V was cut by 10 bases and J by 3 bases, with 9 bases left in between. The CDR3 here is CATRTDYGYTF. DNA for the CDR3: TGTGCCACTAGGACAGACTATGGCTACACCTTC.

The rearrangement uses TRBV7-7 and TRBJ2-5, with D possibly being TRBD2 (6 bases). Germline V CDR1 and CDR2: SSHAT, FNYEAQ (reference sequence). The V end lost 1 base, the J end lost 2 bases, and 26 bases lay between the germline ends. The CDR3 spans 20 residues. CDR3 bases: TGTGCCAGCAGCTTAGAGCAGGGAATGGCATTAGCGGAGCTGCAAGAGACCCAGTACTTC. Its protein product is CASSLEQGMALAELQETQYF.

The chain is built from TRBV5-4 and TRBJ2-7, with D hard to call. This CDR3 spans 15 amino acids. V lost 4 bases and J 6 bases, leaving 20 bases between the germline ends. Germline-derived CDR1 and CDR2 are SGHNT and YYREEE (reference sequence). CDR3 sequence reads: CASSPGDPALTEQYF. CDR3 nucleotides: TGTGCCAGCAGCCCCGGAGATCCTGCCTTAACCGAGCAGTACTTC.

The chain couples TRBV6-1 to TRBJ2-7; 7 bases line up with TRBD2. V shed 8 bases and J 6 bases; nucleotides not matched to a gene: 10. CDR1 and CDR2 from the germline V gene are MNHNS and SASEGT. The CDR3 runs to 13 residues. CDR3 loop: CASGGRAWAEQYF. The CDR3 DNA reads TGTGCCAGCGGGGGGAGGGCTTGGGCCGAGCAGTACTTC.

The chain uses TRBV6-6 and TRBJ1-2; D might be TRBD1 (6 bases). Germline V gene data show CDR1 as MNHNY and CDR2 as SVGAGI (reference sequence). V was cut by 2 bases and J by 4 bases, with 14 bases left in between. The CDR3 is 15 residues long. The CDR3 nucleotides are TGTGCCAGCAGTTACGACGGGGGGCGCGCCTATGGCTACACCTTC. Translating gives CASSYDGGRAYGYTF.

The chain couples TRBV5-1 to TRBJ1-6, with 9 positions matching TRBD1. CDR3 length equals 19 residues. Trimming removed 0 bases from V and 6 bases from J; junction bases left unmatched: 13. Germline-derived CDR1 and CDR2 are SGHRS and YFSETQ. DNA of the CDR3: TGCGCCAGCAGCTTGGTTTTAACCGGGACAGGGTCCGGTAATTCACCCCTCCACTTT. Amino acid sequence: CASSLVLTGTGSGNSPLHF.

The CDR3, as DNA: TGCGCCAGCAGCCCAGACAGGGGGCCATCACATTCACCCCTCCACTTT. Translating it yields CASSPDRGPSHSPLHF. The J gene is TRBJ1-6, the V gene TRBV5-1; the match to TRBD1 covers 10 bases. The CDR3 loop spans 16 amino acids. V shed 4 bases, J shed 8 bases, and the junction held 9 bases outside the gene matches. Looked up from germline, CDR1 is SGHRS and CDR2 is YFSETQ. The full variable domain, in which reference TRBV5-1 and TRBJ1-6 provide the parts outside the CDR3, is KAGVTQTPRYLIKTRGQQVTLSCSPISGHRSVSWYQQTPGQGLQFLFEYFSETQRNKGNFPGRFSGRQFSNSRSEMNVSTLELGDSALYLCASSPDRGPSHSPLHFGNGTRLTVT.

This sequence joins TRBV2 and TRBJ2-3; TRBD1 agrees at 7 bases. Germline V lookup: CDR1 SNHLY, CDR2 FYNNEI. The junction had 11 bases not matched to a gene; V was cut back by 5 bases and J by 3 bases. There are 16 residues in the CDR3. The CDR3 DNA is TGTGCCAGCAGTCGACCGGGACAGCCCCGGACAGATACGCAGTATTTT. Its translation is CASSRPGQPRTDTQYF.

The V and J genes are TRBV18 and TRBJ1-5; TRBD1 matches at 9 bases. The CDR3 spans 15 residues. Germline assignment: CDR1 KGHSH and CDR2 LQKENI. Trimming took 1 base from V and 4 from J; bases not matched to a gene: 2. DNA for the CDR3: TGTGCCAGCTCACCACTGGACAGGGGTAATCAGCCCCAGCATTTT. Its translation is CASSPLDRGNQPQHF.

The J gene is TRBJ2-5, the V gene TRBV5-4; D is undetermined. CDR1 SGHNT and CDR2 YYREEE come from the germline V gene (reference sequence). V dropped 1 base and J dropped 2 bases, with 6 bases sitting between them. This CDR3 contains 13 residues. The CDR3 nucleotides read TGTGCCAGCAGCTTGTCCCTTCAAGAGACCCAGTACTTC. Its protein is CASSLSLQETQYF.

The chain employs TRBV27 and TRBJ2-3; a possible D gene is TRBD1 (5 bases). The CDR3 totals 17 residues. Trimming removed 10 bases from V and 0 bases from J, with 23 bases in between. The germline CDR1 and CDR2 sequences are MNHEY and SMNVEV (reference sequence). This chain's CDR3 is CATRRQGFMSSTDTQYF. The CDR3 nucleotides read TGTGCCACTCGGCGGCAGGGTTTTATGTCTAGCACAGATACGCAGTATTTT.

V gene TRBV27 combines with J gene TRBJ2-7; D not certain. V dropped 2 bases and J dropped 5 bases, with 16 bases sitting between them. The CDR3 loop spans 15 amino acids. Per germline, CDR1 MNHEY and CDR2 SMNVEV (reference sequence). As DNA, the CDR3 is TGTGCCAGCAGTTTAAGATATCGGTCCGCCAACGAGCAGTACTTC. Its translation: CASSLRYRSANEQYF.

This clone appeared a single time. V gene TRBV5-1 combines with J gene TRBJ1-4; 7 bases fit TRBD1. This CDR3 has 16 amino acids. J lost 0 bases, V lost 2 bases, and 4 bases had no gene match. Germline assignment: CDR1 SGHRS and CDR2 YFSETQ. The CDR3 DNA reads TGCGCCAGCAGCTTTGGAGGGGGCACAACTAATGAAAAACTGTTTTTT. This codes for CASSFGGGTTNEKLFF.

CDR3 sequence: CASSVGDRGYGYTF. The CDR3 DNA reads TGTGCCAGCAGCGTAGGGGACAGAGGCTATGGCTACACCTTC. The V and J genes are TRBV9 and TRBJ1-2; TRBD1 aligns across 7 bases. CDR1 is SGDLS and CDR2 is YYNGEE in the germline V gene. V shed 0 bases and J 4 bases; nucleotides not matched to a gene: 3. The CDR3 is 14 residues long.

This clone was counted a single time. The same CDR3 can be traced to other DNA sequences in this sample. The V call is TRBV19, the J call TRBJ2-2, with D uncertain. Germline loops: CDR1 LNHDA, CDR2 SQIVND (reference sequence). V was cut by 3 bases and J by 0 bases, with 11 bases left in between. This CDR3 is built from 16 residues. CDR3 sequence reads: CASSIGLLANTGELFF. The DNA for the CDR3 is TGTGCCAGTAGTATCGGTCTTTTGGCGAACACCGGGGAGCTGTTTTTT.

V is TRBV19 and J is TRBJ1-5; D not resolved. The CDR3 consists of 14 residues. Trimming removed 7 bases from V and 1 base from J, with 11 bases in between. Per the germline V gene, CDR1 is LNHDA and CDR2 is SQIVND (reference sequence). The CDR3, as DNA: TGTGCCAGTAAAATGGGCACCAGCAATCAGCCCCAGCATTTT. As protein: CASKMGTSNQPQHF.

This clone appeared a single time. The chain combines TRBV6-1 with TRBJ2-7, with TRBD1 as a possible D gene (6 bases). V lost 1 base to trimming and J lost 7 bases, with 14 bases between them. CDR1 and CDR2 (germline): MNHNS, SASEGT. This CDR3 is 14 amino acids long. The CDR3 reads CASSEGTDWGEQYF. The CDR3 DNA reads as TGTGCCAGCAGTGAAGGGACAGACTGGGGGGAGCAGTACTTC.

The genes are TRBV28 and TRBJ1-5; D possibly corresponds to TRBD1 (5 bases). This CDR3 has 13 amino acids. V dropped 6 bases and J dropped 7 bases, with 13 bases sitting between them. The germline V gene encodes CDR1 MDHEN and CDR2 SYDVKM. CDR3 protein: CASSLTGGQPQHF. The CDR3 DNA follows: TGTGCCAGCAGCTTAACGGGGGGGCAGCCCCAGCATTTT.